Below, 5 T cell receptor beta chains from the same sample are listed, as sequenced in a study of cytomegalovirus exposure and HLA in healthy donors. PCR involved 60 Vbeta and 13 Jbeta primers. Sequencing was performed with immunoSEQ multiplex PCR; in TCRdb, only in-frame clones are kept and a portion is missing. The sample has approximately 200,000 clones; around four fifths are singletons. Sequenced input: PBMCs. The receptors here all came from a woman aged 50 to 60 in good health and CMV-seropositive.

The chain employs TRBV7-2 and TRBJ2-7; 9 positions match TRBD1. V shed 5 bases and J 3 bases; nucleotides not matched to a gene: 5. CDR1 and CDR2 (germline): SGHTA, FQGNSA. This CDR3 has 14 amino acids. For the CDR3, the DNA is TGTGCCAGCAGCAAGGGACAGGGTGGCTACGAGCAGTACTTC. The encoded protein is CASSKGQGGYEQYF. Combining the CDR3 with reference TRBV7-2 and TRBJ2-7 gives the whole variable domain GAGVSQSPSNKVTEKGKDVELRCDPISGHTALYWYRQSLGQGLEFLIYFQGNSAPDKSGLPSDRFSAERTGGSVSTLTIQRTQQEDSAVYLCASSKGQGGYEQYFGPGTRLTVT.

The chain combines TRBV30 with TRBJ2-2; TRBD1 matches at 7 bases. CDR3 length: 16 residues. CDR1 GTSNPN and CDR2 SVGIG come from the germline V gene (reference sequence). V lost 0 bases and J lost 3; bases outside the gene matches: 7. The CDR3 region is CAWSVDRDRDTGELFF. CDR3 sequence (DNA): TGTGCCTGGAGTGTAGATAGAGACAGGGACACCGGGGAGCTGTTTTTT.

This chain joins TRBV6-1 and TRBJ2-1; TRBD2 aligns across 7 bases. The CDR3 contains 19 residues. After removal of 0 bases from V and 6 bases from J, the junction contained 17 bases not matched to a gene. Germline V gene lookup returns CDR1 MNHNS and CDR2 SASEGT. CDR3 sequence (DNA): TGTGCCAGCAGTGAAGCGAGAAGGCGGGGGATTCCTCAGAGCAATGAGCAGTTCTTC. As protein: CASSEARRRGIPQSNEQFF.

This chain connects TRBV7-9 to TRBJ2-5; D perhaps matches TRBD1 (5 bases). Trimming pared 4 bases from V and 7 bases from J, leaving 16 bases between. This CDR3 has 14 amino acids. Germline-derived CDR1 and CDR2 are SEHNR and FQNEAQ (reference sequence). This chain's CDR3 is CASSYGAAQGTQYF. For the CDR3, the DNA is TGTGCCAGCAGCTATGGGGCAGCGCAGGGGACCCAGTACTTC.

Concerning this clone: The junction shows a germline mismatch at one end, possibly a read error. The CDR3 sequence is CSSQASGLGYTF. CDR3 bases: TGTTCCAGCCAAGCTTCAGGCCTTGGCTACACCTTC. The chain joins TRBV7-9 to TRBJ1-2; no reliable D call. CDR3 length: 12 residues. Per germline, CDR1 SEHNR and CDR2 FQNEAQ (reference sequence).